This T cell receptor beta chain was sequenced during a study of cytomegalovirus exposure and HLA in healthy donors. Study-level findings and limits: A later analysis by the authors found several of the most significant clusters apparently linked to common viral pathogens. According to an earlier analysis, most TCR beta V segments yielded productive rearrangements about 87% or about 30% of the time.

Regarding this clone: Its antigen remains unknown.

V lost 7 bases and J 1 base, leaving 9 bases between the germline ends. Germline values: CDR1 MNHEY, CDR2 SMNVEV (reference sequence). This CDR3 region has 13 residues. Primers included in the PCR were 60 Vbeta and 13 Jbeta primers. Using immunoSEQ multiplex PCR, the repertoire was profiled, and TCRdb retains in-frame clones only, with some absent. The sample consists of fewer than 130,000 clones, around 70% of them appearing once. The sample was PBMCs. The receptor's source is a man aged 35 to 55 in good health and CMV-seropositive. The chain has TRBV27 and TRBJ2-3; no reliable D call. The CDR3 DNA is TGTGCCAGCACCGTCTCCGGCACAGATACGCAGTATTTT. Protein product: CASTVSGTDTQYF.